Sequencing of this TCR beta chain was carried out in a study of blood T cell repertoires in COVID-19 (dated by TCRdb to 2018 to 2020). Some background on the complete study: Samples from collaborators originated in the United States, Italy and Spain and spanned both the acute and convalescent phases of COVID-19. A de-identified subject ID, COVID-19 status, age in years and sex were almost always included in the sample metadata. Where available, HLA class I and class II types were obtained from metadata supplied by the sample provider rather than from assay-based typing. The repertoires were released in a freely available public database meant as a resource for research on the immune response to SARS-CoV-2. The dataset comprised deeply sampled blood TCRbeta repertoires from subjects exposed to, actively infected with, or recovered from COVID-19. The prospective study material was composed of cDNA or gDNA derived from T cells, B-cell-depleted T cells, or PBMCs. The samples were drawn from the first 160 participants of the ongoing ImmuneRACE study and from some 1,300 subjects provided by 6 global collaborators. Broad study findings and their caveats: The amount of clinical and demographic metadata varied by source and participant and was provided uncurated.

The germline V gene encodes CDR1 MDHEN and CDR2 SYDVKM. The CDR3 runs 14 residues from the cysteine to the phenylalanine. This entry keeps only the CDR3 DNA: 42 bases, framed from base 1. V is shortened by 3 bases, J by 4 bases, and the region joining them spans 10 bases. The immunoSEQ Assay, a bias-controlled multiplex PCR, was used to amplify TCRbeta CDR3 regions from genomic DNA. In the paper's pipeline: Nucleated cell counts per sample were estimated from amplification of reference gene primers within the assay. To quantify the absolute abundance of each unique TCRbeta CDR3 rearrangement, sequence reads were collapsed and filtered. Productive Simpson clonality was computed per sample as the square root of Simpson's diversity index over productive rearrangements. TCRdb stores this immuneACCESS table with in-frame sequences only. Part of the clones is absent; in the studies checked, under half of the shortfall reflects unresolved V genes, and no reason is known for the rest. The V and J calls and clone size were taken over from that table, and D and trimming were inferred from the DNA. Within this sample are fewer than 400,000 clones, with around 90% of them counted one time only. Under 20% of the sample belongs to the ten largest clones.

Comment on this clone: Its antigen remains unidentified. Per-base quality was not reported, and no clone a single base away is much larger than it.

Participants in the prospective study were enrolled through a virtual design, were aged roughly 18 to 100 years, and lived in roughly 25 United States geographic areas. In the prospective study, participants were assigned to cohorts based on the clinical history participants reported in a screening survey and a study questionnaire. Recovered participants in ImmuneRACE Cohort 3 were defined by two consecutive negative NP/OP PCR tests, clearance by a healthcare professional, or resolution of symptoms. In the prospective study, mobile phlebotomists collected whole blood, serum and a nasopharyngeal or oropharyngeal swab from each participant. Participants in the prospective study had the option to provide additional blood draws and questionnaires over a 2-month period. Blood samples from the prospective study were shipped frozen or at room temperature prior to DNA extraction.

The clonotype originates from a woman aged 30 to 39 who had recovered from COVID-19. In this chain, TRBV28 is recombined with TRBJ2-1; the D gene lacks a confident call. What was sequenced was PBMCs or T cells enriched from blood (not recorded which). The DNA reads TGTGCCAGCAGTTTTTCCCGCACTTACAATGAGCAGTTCTTC. It specifies CASSFSRTYNEQFF.